A single T cell receptor beta chain is shown here with its context. As handled by the study authors: Scientists estimated how many nucleated cells there were by amplifying reference gene primers. Clones were sequenced by immunoSEQ multiplex PCR, and TCRdb holds only the in-frame ones, with some missing. V and J calls plus clone size are reproduced from that table; the DNA served to infer D and trimming. The sample lists approximately 210,000 clones; approximately 87% were seen once. The data stem from a study of blood T cell repertoires in COVID-19. CDR3 length: 10 amino acids. The V end lost 6 bases, the J end lost 7 bases, and 6 bases lay between the germline ends. Per the germline V gene, CDR1 is SNHLY and CDR2 is FYNNEI.

The material sequenced was peripheral blood. J is TRBJ1-2 and V is TRBV2; D gene unclear. This receptor was identified in an older woman with acute or convalescent COVID-19. The chain's CDR3 is CASRSGGYTF. Written as DNA, the CDR3 is TGTGCCAGCAGGTCAGGTGGCTACACCTTC.